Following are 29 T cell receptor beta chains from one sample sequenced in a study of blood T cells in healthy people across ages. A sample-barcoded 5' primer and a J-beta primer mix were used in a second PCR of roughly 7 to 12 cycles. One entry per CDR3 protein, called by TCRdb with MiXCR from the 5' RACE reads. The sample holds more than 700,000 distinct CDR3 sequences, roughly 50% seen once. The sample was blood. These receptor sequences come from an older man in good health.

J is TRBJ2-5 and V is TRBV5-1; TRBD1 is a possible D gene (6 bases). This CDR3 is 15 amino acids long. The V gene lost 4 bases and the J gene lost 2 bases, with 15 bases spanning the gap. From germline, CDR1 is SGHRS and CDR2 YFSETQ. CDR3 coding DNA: TGCGCCAGCAGCCGAGCCGGGACAAAACAAGAGACCCAGTACTTC. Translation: CASSRAGTKQETQYF.

Here the CDR3 reads CSAREYGQRAYEQYF. The CDR3 DNA reads TGCAGTGCTAGAGAATACGGACAGCGCGCCTACGAGCAGTACTTC. The chain uses TRBV20-1 and TRBJ2-5, with a weak D call TRBD1 (6 bases). The DNA end is a closer match to TRBJ2-7, so the J assignment may be wrong. This CDR3 region has 15 residues. CDR1 DFQATT and CDR2 SNEGSKA come from the germline V gene (reference sequence).

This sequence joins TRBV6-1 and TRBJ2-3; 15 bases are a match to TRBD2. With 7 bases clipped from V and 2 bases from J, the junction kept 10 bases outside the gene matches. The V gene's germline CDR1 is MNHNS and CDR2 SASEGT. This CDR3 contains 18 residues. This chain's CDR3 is CASINGLAGGPNTDTQYF. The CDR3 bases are TGTGCCAGCATCAACGGACTAGCGGGAGGGCCCAACACAGATACGCAGTATTTT.

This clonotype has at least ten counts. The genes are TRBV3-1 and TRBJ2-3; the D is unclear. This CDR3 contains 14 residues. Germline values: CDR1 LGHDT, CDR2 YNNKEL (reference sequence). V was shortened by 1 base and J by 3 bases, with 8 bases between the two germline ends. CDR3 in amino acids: CASSQAPSTDTQYF. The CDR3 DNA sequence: TGTGCCAGCAGCCAAGCTCCGTCGACAGATACGCAGTATTTT.

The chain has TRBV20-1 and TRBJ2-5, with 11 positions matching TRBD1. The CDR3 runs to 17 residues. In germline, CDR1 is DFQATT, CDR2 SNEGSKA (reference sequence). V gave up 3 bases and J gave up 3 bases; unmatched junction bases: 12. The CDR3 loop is CSASLGQGAVGEETQYF. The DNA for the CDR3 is TGCAGTGCTAGCCTCGGACAGGGGGCCGTCGGCGAAGAGACCCAGTACTTC.

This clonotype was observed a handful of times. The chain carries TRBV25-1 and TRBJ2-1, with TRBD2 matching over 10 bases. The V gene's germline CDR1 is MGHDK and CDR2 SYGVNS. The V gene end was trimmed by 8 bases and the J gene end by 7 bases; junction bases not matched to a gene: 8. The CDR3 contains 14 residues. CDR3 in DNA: TGTGCCAGCGAAGCTAGCGGGAGTGTAAATGAGCAGTTCTTC. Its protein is CASEASGSVNEQFF.

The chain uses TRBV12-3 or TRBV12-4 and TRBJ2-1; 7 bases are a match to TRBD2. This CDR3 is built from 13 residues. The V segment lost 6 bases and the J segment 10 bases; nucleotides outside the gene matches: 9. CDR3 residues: CASSPGGWYEQFF. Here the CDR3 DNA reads TGTGCCAGCAGCCCCGGGGGGTGGTACGAGCAGTTCTTC.

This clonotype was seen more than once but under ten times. The CDR3 loop is CASSLVGRGYEQYF. CDR3 nucleotide sequence: TGTGCCAGCAGTTTAGTCGGCAGGGGCTACGAGCAGTACTTC. V is TRBV12-3 or TRBV12-4 and J is TRBJ2-7; possible D gene TRBD1, 6 bases. V dropped 1 base and J dropped 3 bases, with 10 bases sitting between them. This CDR3 has 14 amino acids.

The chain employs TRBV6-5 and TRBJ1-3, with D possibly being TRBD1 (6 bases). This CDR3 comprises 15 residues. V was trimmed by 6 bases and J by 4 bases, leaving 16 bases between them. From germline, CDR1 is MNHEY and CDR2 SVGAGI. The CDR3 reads CASSPPGAGGNTIYF. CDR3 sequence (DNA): TGTGCCAGCAGCCCCCCAGGGGCAGGGGGAAACACCATATATTTT.

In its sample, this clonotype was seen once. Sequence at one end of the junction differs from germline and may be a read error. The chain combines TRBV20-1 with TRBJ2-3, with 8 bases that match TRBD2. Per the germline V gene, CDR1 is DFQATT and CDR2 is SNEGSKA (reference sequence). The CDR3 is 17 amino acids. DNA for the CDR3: TGCAGTGCCCTTATTATTATAGCGGGACGAAGGACAGATGCGCAGTATTTT. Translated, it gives CSALIIIAGRRTDAQYF.

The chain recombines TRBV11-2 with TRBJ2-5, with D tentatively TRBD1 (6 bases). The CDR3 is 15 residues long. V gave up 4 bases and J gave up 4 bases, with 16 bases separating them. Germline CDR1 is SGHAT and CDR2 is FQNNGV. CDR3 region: CASSSGQLPAETQYF. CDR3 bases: TGTGCCAGCAGCTCAGGACAGCTCCCCGCAGAGACCCAGTACTTC.

The CDR3 region is CASSVLAGENEQFF. CDR3 coding DNA: TGCGCCAGCAGCGTACTAGCGGGAGAGAATGAGCAGTTCTTC. The chain carries TRBV5-1 and TRBJ2-1; 11 positions agree with TRBD2. CDR1 and CDR2 from the germline V gene are SGHRS and YFSETQ. This CDR3 comprises 14 residues. V was clipped by 4 bases and J by 7 bases; unmatched bases: 4.

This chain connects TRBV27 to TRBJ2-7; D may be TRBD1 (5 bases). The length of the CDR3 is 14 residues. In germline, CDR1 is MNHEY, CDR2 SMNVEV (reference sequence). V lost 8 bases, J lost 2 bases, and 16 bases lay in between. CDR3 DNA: TGTGCCAGCCCGTCCCACAGGTTTACCTACGAGCAGTACTTC. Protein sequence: CASPSHRFTYEQYF.

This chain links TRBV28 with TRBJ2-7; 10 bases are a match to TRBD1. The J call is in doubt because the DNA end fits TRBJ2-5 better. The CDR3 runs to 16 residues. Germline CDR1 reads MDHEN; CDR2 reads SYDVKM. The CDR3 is CASSTAGTGVWKTQYF. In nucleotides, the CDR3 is TGTGCCAGCAGTACAGCCGGGACAGGGGTATGGAAGACCCAGTACTTC.

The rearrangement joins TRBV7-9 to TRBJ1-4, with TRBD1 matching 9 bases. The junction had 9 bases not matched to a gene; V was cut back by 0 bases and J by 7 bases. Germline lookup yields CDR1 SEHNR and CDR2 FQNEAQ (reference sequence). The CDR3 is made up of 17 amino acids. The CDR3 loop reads CASSLALTGGTSEKLFF. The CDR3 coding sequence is TGTGCCAGCAGCTTAGCTCTAACAGGGGGCACAAGTGAAAAACTGTTTTTT. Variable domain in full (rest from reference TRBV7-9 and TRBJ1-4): DTGVSQNPRHKITKRGQNVTFRCDPISEHNRLYWYRQTLGQGPEFLTYFQNEAQLEKSRLLSDRFSAERPKGSFSTLEIQRTEQGDSAMYLCASSLALTGGTSEKLFFGSGTQLSVL.

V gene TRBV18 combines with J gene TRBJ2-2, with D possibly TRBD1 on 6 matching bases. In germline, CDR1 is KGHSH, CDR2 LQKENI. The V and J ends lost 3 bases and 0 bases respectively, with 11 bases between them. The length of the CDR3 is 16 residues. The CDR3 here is CASSPSGHPNTGELFF. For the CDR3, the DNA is TGTGCCAGCTCACCGTCGGGACACCCGAACACCGGGGAGCTGTTTTTT.

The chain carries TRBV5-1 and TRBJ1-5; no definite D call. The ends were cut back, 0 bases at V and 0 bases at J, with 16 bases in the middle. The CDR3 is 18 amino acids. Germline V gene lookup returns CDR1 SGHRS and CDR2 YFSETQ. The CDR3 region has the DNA TGCGCCAGCAGCTTGGCCTTGGCAGCAATATATAGCAATCAGCCCCAGCATTTT. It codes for CASSLALAAIYSNQPQHF.

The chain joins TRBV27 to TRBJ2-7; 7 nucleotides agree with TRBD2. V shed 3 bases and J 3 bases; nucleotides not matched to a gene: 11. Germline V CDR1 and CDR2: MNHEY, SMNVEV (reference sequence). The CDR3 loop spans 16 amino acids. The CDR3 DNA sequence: TGTGCCAGCAGTTTCCTGAGAGGAGTAGCGGGCTACGAGCAGTACTTC. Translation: CASSFLRGVAGYEQYF.

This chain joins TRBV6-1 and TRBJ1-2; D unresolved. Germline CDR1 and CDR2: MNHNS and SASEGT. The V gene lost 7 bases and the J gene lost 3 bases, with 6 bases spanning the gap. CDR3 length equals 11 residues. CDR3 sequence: CASTQYYGYTF. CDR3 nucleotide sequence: TGTGCCAGCACGCAGTACTATGGCTACACCTTC.

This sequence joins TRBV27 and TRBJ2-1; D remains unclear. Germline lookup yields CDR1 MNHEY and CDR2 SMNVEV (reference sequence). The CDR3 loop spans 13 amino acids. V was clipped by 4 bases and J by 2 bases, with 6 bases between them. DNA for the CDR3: TGTGCCAGCAGTTCTGACACCTACAATGAGCAGTTCTTC. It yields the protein CASSSDTYNEQFF.

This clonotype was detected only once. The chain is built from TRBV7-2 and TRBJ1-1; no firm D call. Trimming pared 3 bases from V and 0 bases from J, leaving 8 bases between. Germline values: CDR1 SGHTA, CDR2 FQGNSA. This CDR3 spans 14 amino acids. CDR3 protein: CASSFSTMNTEAFF. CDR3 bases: TGTGCCAGCAGCTTCAGTACCATGAACACTGAAGCTTTCTTT.

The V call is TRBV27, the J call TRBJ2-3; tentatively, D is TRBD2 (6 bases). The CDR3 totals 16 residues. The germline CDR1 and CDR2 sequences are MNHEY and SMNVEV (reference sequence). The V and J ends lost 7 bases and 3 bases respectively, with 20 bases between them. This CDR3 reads CASNSLGLATTDTQYF. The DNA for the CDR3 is TGTGCCAGCAACTCCCTCGGGCTAGCGACGACAGATACGCAGTATTTT.

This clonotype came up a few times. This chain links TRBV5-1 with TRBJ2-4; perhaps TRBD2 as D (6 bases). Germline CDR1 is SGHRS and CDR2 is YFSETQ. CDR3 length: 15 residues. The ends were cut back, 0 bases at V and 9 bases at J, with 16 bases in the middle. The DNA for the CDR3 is TGCGCCAGCAGCTTGGTCGGGAGCGGGTCGGGCATTCAGTACTTC. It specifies CASSLVGSGSGIQYF.

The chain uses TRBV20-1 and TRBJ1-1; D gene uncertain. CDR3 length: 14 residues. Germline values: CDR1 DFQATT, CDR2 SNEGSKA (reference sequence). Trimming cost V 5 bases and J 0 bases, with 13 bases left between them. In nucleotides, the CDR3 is TGCAGTGCTTCCGGGTCCCCCTTGAACACTGAAGCTTTCTTT. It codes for CSASGSPLNTEAFF.

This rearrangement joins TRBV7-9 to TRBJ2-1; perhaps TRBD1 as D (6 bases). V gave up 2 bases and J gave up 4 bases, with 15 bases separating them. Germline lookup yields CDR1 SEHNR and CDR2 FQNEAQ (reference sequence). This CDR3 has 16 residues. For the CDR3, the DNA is TGTGCCAGCAGCTTATGGGGGCGAGCGACTTACAATGAGCAGTTCTTC. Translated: CASSLWGRATYNEQFF. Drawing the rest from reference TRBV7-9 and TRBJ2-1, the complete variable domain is DTGVSQNPRHKITKRGQNVTFRCDPISEHNRLYWYRQTLGQGPEFLTYFQNEAQLEKSRLLSDRFSAERPKGSFSTLEIQRTEQGDSAMYLCASSLWGRATYNEQFFGPGTRLTVL.

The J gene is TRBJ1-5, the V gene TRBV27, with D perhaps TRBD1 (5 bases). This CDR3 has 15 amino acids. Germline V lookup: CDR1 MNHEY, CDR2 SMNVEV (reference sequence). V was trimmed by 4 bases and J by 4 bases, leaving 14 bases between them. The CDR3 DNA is TGTGCCAGCAGTTCCAGGGCGGGCATGAATCAGCCCCAGCATTTT. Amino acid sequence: CASSSRAGMNQPQHF.

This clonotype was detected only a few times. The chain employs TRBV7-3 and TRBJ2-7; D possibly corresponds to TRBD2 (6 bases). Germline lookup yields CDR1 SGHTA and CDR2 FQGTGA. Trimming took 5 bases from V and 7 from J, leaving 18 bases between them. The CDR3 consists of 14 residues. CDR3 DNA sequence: TGTGCCAGCAGCCCCACGGCGGGATCGAGGGAGCAGTACTTC. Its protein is CASSPTAGSREQYF.

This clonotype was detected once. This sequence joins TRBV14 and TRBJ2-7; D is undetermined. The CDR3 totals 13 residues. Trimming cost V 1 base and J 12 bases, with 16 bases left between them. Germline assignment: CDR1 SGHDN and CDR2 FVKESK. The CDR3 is CASSQATTSPGYF. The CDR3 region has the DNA TGTGCCAGCAGCCAAGCTACCACGTCCCCCGGGTACTTC.

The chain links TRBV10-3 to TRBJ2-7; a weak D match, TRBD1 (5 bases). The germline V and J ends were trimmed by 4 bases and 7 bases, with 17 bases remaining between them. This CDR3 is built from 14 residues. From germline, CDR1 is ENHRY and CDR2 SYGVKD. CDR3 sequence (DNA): TGTGCCATCAGTGCCCAGGGTACCTACAATGAGCAGTACTTC. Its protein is CAISAQGTYNEQYF.